These 14 T cell receptor beta chains originate from one sample sequenced in a study of metastatic and nonmetastatic thyroid tumors. All patients were untreated before thyroid surgery. From the PCR reads, TCRdb re-called clones with MiXCR. The sample has approximately 30,000 clones; approximately 31% are singletons. Sequenced sample: blood. All receptors derive from a female donor with papillary thyroid cancer or a benign thyroid nodule (not recorded which). Some clones in this sample may be carry-over from other donors' samples.

Ten or more counts support this clone. This chain links TRBV20-1 with TRBJ2-2, with 11 bases that match TRBD1. V shed 0 bases, J shed 3 bases, and the junction held 3 bases outside the gene matches. Germline V CDR1 and CDR2: DFQATT, SNEGSKA (reference sequence). The CDR3 extends over 16 amino acids. CDR3 nucleotides: TGCAGTGCTAGAGATGGGGGACAGGGGGACACCGGGGAGCTGTTTTTT. It translates to CSARDGGQGDTGELFF.

This clone appeared many times. The chain's CDR3 is CASSEAPSSAFF. The CDR3 nucleotides are TGTGCCAGCAGTGAAGCCCCCTCATCGGCTTTCTTT. The rearrangement links TRBV6-1 to TRBJ1-1; D call uncertain. With 0 bases removed from V and 11 bases from J, the gap between germline ends came to 10 bases. The CDR3 runs to 12 residues. CDR1 is MNHNS, CDR2 SASEGT, per germline.

This clone was picked up many times. The CDR3 protein is CASSDGGKNTGELFF. The CDR3 coding sequence is TGTGCCAGCAGTGATGGGGGGAAGAACACCGGGGAGCTGTTTTTT. The chain joins TRBV6-4 to TRBJ2-2; D is perhaps TRBD2 (6 bases). Germline CDR1 reads MRHNA; CDR2 reads SNTAGT. V gave up 3 bases and J gave up 1 base, with 9 bases separating them. This CDR3 spans 15 amino acids.

Many counts were recorded for this clone. V gene TRBV25-1 combines with J gene TRBJ2-5, with D perhaps matching TRBD1 or TRBD2 (6 bases each). The CDR3 has 14 residues. The germline CDR1 and CDR2 sequences are MGHDK and SYGVNS. Trimming took off 6 bases at V and 5 bases at J, with 16 bases between the two ends. Written as DNA, the CDR3 is TGTGCCAGCAGCGCGTGGGGGGCCTCGGAGACCCAGTACTTC. Amino acid sequence: CASSAWGASETQYF.

This clone showed up just a few times. This chain links TRBV6-2 or TRBV6-3 with TRBJ2-1; 10 nucleotides agree with TRBD2. This CDR3 is built from 16 residues. Germline V gene lookup returns CDR1 MNHEY and CDR2 SVGEGT. J was trimmed by 2 bases and V by 5 bases; bases with no gene match: 6. Here the CDR3 reads CASSPRTSGPYNEQFF. CDR3 nucleotides: TGTGCCAGCAGTCCGCGGACTAGCGGACCCTACAATGAGCAGTTCTTC.

This clone was counted at least ten times. This chain connects TRBV20-1 to TRBJ2-1; weak D call: TRBD2 (5 bases). With 3 bases removed from V and 8 bases from J, the gap between germline ends came to 17 bases. CDR1 and CDR2 (germline): DFQATT, SNEGSKA (reference sequence). This CDR3 has 14 residues. In DNA, the CDR3 is TGCAGTGCTAGTATTCTAGGAGGTGGCGATGAGCAGTTCTTC. Translating it yields CSASILGGGDEQFF.

This clone was counted many times. The junction departs from the called germline gene at one end, perhaps through a read error. The chain links TRBV19 to TRBJ2-7, with 8 bases that match TRBD2. Per germline, CDR1 LNHDA and CDR2 SQIVND (reference sequence). The CDR3 is made up of 14 amino acids. The CDR3 is CASSTTGTSFFYSF. In nucleotides, the CDR3 is TGTGCCAGTAGTACAACCGGGACTAGTTTCTTTTACAGCTTC.

This clone is a singleton in its sample. The junction does not match germline at one end; this may be a read error. Other DNA sequences in the sample encode the same CDR3. The chain recombines TRBV30 with TRBJ1-5; D ambiguous. The CDR3 contains 13 residues. Germline CDR1 reads GTSNPN; CDR2 reads SVGIG (reference sequence). As DNA, the CDR3 is TGTGCGTGGAGTTCAACCTACAACCAGCCCCAGCATTTT. It is translated as CAWSSTYNQPQHF.

The gene calls are TRBV10-3 and TRBJ2-7, with 7 bases matching TRBD2. This CDR3 is 16 amino acids long. CDR1 ENHRY and CDR2 SYGVKD come from the germline V gene. J was trimmed by 1 base and V by 3 bases; bases with no gene match: 9. In DNA form, the CDR3 reads TGTGCCATCAGTGAAACTCGCGGGAGTAATTCCTACGAGCAGTACTTC. Translated: CAISETRGSNSYEQYF.

In this sample, this clone is medium-sized. This chain links TRBV12-3 or TRBV12-4 with TRBJ2-7; no reliable D call. This CDR3 comprises 14 residues. V lost 5 bases and J 3 bases, leaving 14 bases between the germline ends. Written as DNA, the CDR3 is TGTGCCAGCAGTCCCAGCTCAAGGAACTACGAGCAGTACTTC. Protein product: CASSPSSRNYEQYF.

V gene TRBV20-1 combines with J gene TRBJ2-4; D call uncertain. There are 14 residues in the CDR3. CDR1 DFQATT and CDR2 SNEGSKA come from the germline V gene (reference sequence). Trimming stripped 5 bases from V and 0 bases from J, with 11 bases between. This CDR3 is CSAPSEVAKNIQYF. CDR3 sequence (DNA): TGCAGTGCTCCCTCCGAAGTAGCCAAAAACATTCAGTACTTC.

V and J are TRBV11-3 and TRBJ1-6; no clear D. This CDR3 is built from 14 residues. Germline V gene lookup returns CDR1 SGHNT and CDR2 YENEEA. Trimming pared 3 bases from V and 5 bases from J, leaving 8 bases between. Here the CDR3 reads CASSLDGDNSPLHF. The CDR3 DNA reads TGTGCCAGCAGCTTGGACGGCGATAATTCACCCCTCCACTTT.

This rearrangement joins TRBV4-3 to TRBJ2-7; the D is unclear. CDR3 size: 15 residues. The V end was cut by 1 base, the J end by 6 bases, with 16 bases between. Germline loops: CDR1 LGHNA, CDR2 YSLEER. CDR3 nucleotide sequence: TGCGCCAGCAGCCAAGTGGCCGTGGGGTGCGCCGAGCAGTACTTC. Translated: CASSQVAVGCAEQYF.

The chain links TRBV19 to TRBJ2-3; possible D gene TRBD2, 6 bases. V gave up 8 bases and J gave up 2 bases, with 14 bases separating them. CDR1 is LNHDA and CDR2 is SQIVND in the germline V gene (reference sequence). This CDR3 comprises 14 residues. The CDR3 DNA reads TGTGCCAGTCGAGAGGGAGGCTTCACAGATACGCAGTATTTT. Translation: CASREGGFTDTQYF.